The clone carrying this T cell receptor beta chain was seen only once. Antigen specificity is unknown. Time point given: baseline, week 1 (first vaccination visit). The treatment denotes: pre-vaccination baseline after standard-of-care therapy. Tumors from donors were new WHO grade 3 or 4 IDH1-mutant astrocytomas with ATRX loss. The sample is drawn from a study of a mutant IDH1 vaccine in newly diagnosed glioma. Points from the study as a whole: Patients showed vaccine-induced immune responses at a rate of roughly 93%.

Measured with immunoSEQ multiplex PCR; TCRdb has only the in-frame clones, and not every one. The data contain about 50,000 clones, roughly 90% of them singletons. The V segment lost 4 bases and the J segment 2 bases; nucleotides outside the gene matches: 2. The CDR3 is made up of 15 amino acids. CDR1 and CDR2 from the germline V gene are SEHNR and FQNEAQ (reference sequence). Specimen: PBMCs, collected from a glioma patient treated with radiotherapy, temozolomide or both. This receptor was obtained from a man between 40 and 49 years old with glioma. The rearrangement uses TRBV7-9 and TRBJ2-2; 9 bases line up with TRBD1. The CDR3 DNA follows: TGTGCCAGCAGCTACAGGGGGCTCAACACCGGGGAGCTGTTTTTT. It yields the protein CASSYRGLNTGELFF.